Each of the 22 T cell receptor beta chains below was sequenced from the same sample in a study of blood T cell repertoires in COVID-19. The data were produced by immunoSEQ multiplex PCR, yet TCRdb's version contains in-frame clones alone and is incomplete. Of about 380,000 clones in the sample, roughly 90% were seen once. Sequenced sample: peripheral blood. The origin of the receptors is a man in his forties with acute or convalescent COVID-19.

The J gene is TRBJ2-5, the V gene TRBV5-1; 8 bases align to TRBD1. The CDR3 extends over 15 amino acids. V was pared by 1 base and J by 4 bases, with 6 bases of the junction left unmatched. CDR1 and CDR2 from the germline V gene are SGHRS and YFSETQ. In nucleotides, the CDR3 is TGCGCCAGCAGCTTGCAGGGGGCGTCGGTAGAGACCCAGTACTTC. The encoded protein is CASSLQGASVETQYF.

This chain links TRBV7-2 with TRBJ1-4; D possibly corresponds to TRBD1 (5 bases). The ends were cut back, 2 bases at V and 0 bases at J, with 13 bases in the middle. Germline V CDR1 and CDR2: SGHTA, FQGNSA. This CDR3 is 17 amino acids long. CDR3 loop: CASSLTGQAATNEKLFF. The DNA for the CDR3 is TGTGCCAGCAGCTTAACAGGACAAGCCGCAACTAATGAAAAACTGTTTTTT.

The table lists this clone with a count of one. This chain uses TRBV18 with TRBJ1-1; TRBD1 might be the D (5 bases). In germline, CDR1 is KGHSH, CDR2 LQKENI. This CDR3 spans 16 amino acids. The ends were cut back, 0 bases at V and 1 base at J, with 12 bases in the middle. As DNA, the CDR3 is TGTGCCAGCTCACCACCTGGTGGCAGGGCGAACACTGAAGCTTTCTTT. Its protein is CASSPPGGRANTEAFF.

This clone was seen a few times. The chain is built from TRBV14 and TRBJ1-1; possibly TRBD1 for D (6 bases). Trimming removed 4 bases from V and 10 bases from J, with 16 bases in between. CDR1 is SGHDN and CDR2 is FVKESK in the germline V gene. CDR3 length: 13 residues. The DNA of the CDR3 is TGTGCCAGCAGCCCTAACAACAGGGACGTAGCTTTCTTT. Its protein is CASSPNNRDVAFF.

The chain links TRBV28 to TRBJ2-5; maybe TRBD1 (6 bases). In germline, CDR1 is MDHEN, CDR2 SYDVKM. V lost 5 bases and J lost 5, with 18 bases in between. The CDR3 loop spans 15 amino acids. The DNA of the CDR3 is TGTGCCAGCAGTACCTACTACAGGGATTCCGAGACCCAGTACTTC. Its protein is CASSTYYRDSETQYF.

Here the CDR3 DNA reads TGTGCCAGCTCACCCGCGTCGCCGGGACAGGGAATTAGGGGTGGCTACACCTTC. Translating gives CASSPASPGQGIRGGYTF. The J gene is TRBJ1-2, the V gene TRBV18; TRBD1 aligns across 9 bases. V lost 3 bases and J lost 7; bases outside the gene matches: 18. The germline gives CDR1 KGHSH, CDR2 LQKENI. The CDR3 has 18 amino acids. The full variable domain, completed using reference TRBV18 and TRBJ1-2, is NAGVMQNPRHLVRRRGQEARLRCSPMKGHSHVYWYRQLPEEGLKFMVYLQKENIIDESGMPKERFSAEFPKEGPSILRIQQVVRGDSAAYFCASSPASPGQGIRGGYTFGSGTRLTVV.

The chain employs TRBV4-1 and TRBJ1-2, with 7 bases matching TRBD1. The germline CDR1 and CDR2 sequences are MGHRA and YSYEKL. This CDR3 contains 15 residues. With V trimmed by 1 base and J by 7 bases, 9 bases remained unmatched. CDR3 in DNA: TGCGCCAGCAGCCAAGGGGGACAGAGCTTCTCTGGCTACACCTTC. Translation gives CASSQGGQSFSGYTF.

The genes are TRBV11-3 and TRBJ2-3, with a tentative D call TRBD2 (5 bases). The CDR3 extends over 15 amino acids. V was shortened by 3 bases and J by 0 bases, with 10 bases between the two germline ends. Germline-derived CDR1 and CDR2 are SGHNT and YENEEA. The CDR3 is CASSLEASSTDTQYF. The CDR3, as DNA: TGTGCCAGCAGCTTGGAGGCCTCTAGCACAGATACGCAGTATTTT.

CDR3 protein: CASSEHSGGLMFF. CDR3 bases: TGTGCCAGCAGTGAACACTCGGGGGGTCTAATGTTCTTC. The chain has TRBV6-1 and TRBJ2-1; 7 bases are a match to TRBD2. Germline V CDR1 and CDR2: MNHNS, SASEGT. The CDR3 extends over 13 amino acids. The V segment lost 2 bases and the J segment 15 bases; nucleotides outside the gene matches: 10.

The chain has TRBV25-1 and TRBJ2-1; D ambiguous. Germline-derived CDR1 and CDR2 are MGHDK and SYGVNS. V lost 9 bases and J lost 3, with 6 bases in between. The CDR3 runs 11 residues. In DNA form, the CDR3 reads TGTGCCAGTGGCAACTACAATGAGCAGTTCTTC. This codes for CASGNYNEQFF.

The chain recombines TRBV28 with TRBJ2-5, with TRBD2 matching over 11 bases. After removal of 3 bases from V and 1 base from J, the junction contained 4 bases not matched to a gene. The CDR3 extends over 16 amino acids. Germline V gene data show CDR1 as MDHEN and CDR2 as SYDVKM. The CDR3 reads CASSLTSGNLQETQYF. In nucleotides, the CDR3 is TGTGCCAGCAGTTTGACTAGCGGGAACCTCCAAGAGACCCAGTACTTC.

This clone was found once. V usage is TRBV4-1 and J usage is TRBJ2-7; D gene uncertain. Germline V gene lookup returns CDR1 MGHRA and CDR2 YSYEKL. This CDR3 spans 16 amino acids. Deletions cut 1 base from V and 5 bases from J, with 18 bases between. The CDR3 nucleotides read TGCGCCAGCAGCCAAGCTCCGTTCGGATTTAGCAACGAGCAGTACTTC. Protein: CASSQAPFGFSNEQYF.

CDR3 region: CASSVAPDINTIYF. The CDR3 DNA is TGTGCCAGCAGCGTAGCCCCGGACATAAACACCATATATTTT. V usage is TRBV9 and J usage is TRBJ1-3; D may be TRBD1 (5 bases). With 0 bases removed from V and 6 bases from J, the gap between germline ends came to 10 bases. Germline V gene data show CDR1 as SGDLS and CDR2 as YYNGEE. This CDR3 is built from 14 residues.

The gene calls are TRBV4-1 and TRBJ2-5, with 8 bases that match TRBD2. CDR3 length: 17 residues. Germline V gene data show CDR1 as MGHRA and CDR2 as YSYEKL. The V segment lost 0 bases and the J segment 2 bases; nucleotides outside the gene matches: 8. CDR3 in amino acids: CASSQESAGDLQETQYF. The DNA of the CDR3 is TGCGCCAGCAGCCAAGAATCAGCGGGAGACCTACAAGAGACCCAGTACTTC.

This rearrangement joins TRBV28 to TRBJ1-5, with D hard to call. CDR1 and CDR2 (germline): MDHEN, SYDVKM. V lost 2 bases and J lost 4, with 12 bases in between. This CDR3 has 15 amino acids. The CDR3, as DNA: TGTGCCAGCAGTTTAGATTATAAAGAGAATCAGCCCCAGCATTTT. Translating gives CASSLDYKENQPQHF.

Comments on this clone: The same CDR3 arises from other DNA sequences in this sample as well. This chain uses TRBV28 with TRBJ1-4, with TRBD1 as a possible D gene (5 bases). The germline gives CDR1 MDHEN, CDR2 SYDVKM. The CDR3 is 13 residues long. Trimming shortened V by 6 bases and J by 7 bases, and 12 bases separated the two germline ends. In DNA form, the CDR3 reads TGTGCCAGCAGCCTCCAGGGAAGTGAAAAACTGTTTTTT. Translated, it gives CASSLQGSEKLFF.

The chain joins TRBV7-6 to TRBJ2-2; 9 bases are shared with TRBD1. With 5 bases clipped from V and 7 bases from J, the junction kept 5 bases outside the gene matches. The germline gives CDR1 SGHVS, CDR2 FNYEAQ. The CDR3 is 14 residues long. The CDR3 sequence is CASSPGQGVGELFF. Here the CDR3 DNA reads TGTGCCAGCAGCCCGGGACAGGGTGTCGGGGAGCTGTTTTTT.

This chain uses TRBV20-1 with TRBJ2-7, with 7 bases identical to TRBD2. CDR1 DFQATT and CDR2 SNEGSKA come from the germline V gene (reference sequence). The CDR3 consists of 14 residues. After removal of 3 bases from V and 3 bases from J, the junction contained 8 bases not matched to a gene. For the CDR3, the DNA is TGCAGTGCTAGTGGCCAGGGAGGGCGCTACGAGCAGTACTTC. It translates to CSASGQGGRYEQYF.

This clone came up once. CDR3 protein: CSASRQGGNSPLHF. CDR3 sequence (DNA): TGCAGTGCTAGTCGACAGGGGGGGAATTCACCCCTCCACTTT. The chain employs TRBV20-1 and TRBJ1-6, with 9 bases matching TRBD1. Trimming at V came to 3 bases and at J to 7 bases, leaving 4 bases not matched to a gene. Germline V gives CDR1 DFQATT, CDR2 SNEGSKA (reference sequence). CDR3 size: 14 residues.

The CDR3 coding sequence is TGTGCCAGCAGTCCTTCGGGGGGGCACTACGAGCAGTACTTC. Translated, it gives CASSPSGGHYEQYF. This rearrangement joins TRBV27 to TRBJ2-7; TRBD2 matches 8 bases. The CDR3 runs 14 residues. Trimming removed 5 bases from V and 3 bases from J; junction bases left unmatched: 6. Germline CDR1 MNHEY, CDR2 SMNVEV (reference sequence).

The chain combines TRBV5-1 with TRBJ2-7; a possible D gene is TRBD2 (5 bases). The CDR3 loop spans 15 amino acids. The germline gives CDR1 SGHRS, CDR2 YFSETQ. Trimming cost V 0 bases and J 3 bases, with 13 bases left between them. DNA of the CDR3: TGCGCCAGCAGCTTGGAGACACGGGAAGACTACGAGCAGTACTTC. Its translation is CASSLETREDYEQYF.

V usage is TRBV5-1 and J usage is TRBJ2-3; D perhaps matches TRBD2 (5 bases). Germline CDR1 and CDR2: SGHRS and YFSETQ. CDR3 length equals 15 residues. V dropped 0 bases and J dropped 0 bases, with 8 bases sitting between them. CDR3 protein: CASSLVQRSTDTQYF. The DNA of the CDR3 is TGCGCCAGCAGCTTGGTTCAGCGGAGCACAGATACGCAGTATTTT.